This T cell receptor beta chain was captured by sequencing in a study of shared clonotypes between healthy human individuals. Measured with immunoSEQ multiplex PCR; TCRdb has only the in-frame clones, and not every one. In the table there are around 100,000 clones, about 67% of which are singletons. HIV-negative, healthy adults without recent acute infections or vaccinations were the donors. Caucasian adults living in Nashville, Tennessee, provided all samples. CD45RO+ cells plus CCR7-negative CD45RA+ TemRA cells formed CD8 memory. This TCR derives from a woman aged 30 to 39 in good health. Sequencing used memory CD8+ T cells sorted from blood. Stated subset: CD45RO+ cells pooled with CCR7-negative TemRA cells.

This CDR3 is CASSYSESHTGELFF. CDR3 nucleotide sequence: TGTGCCAGCAGTTACTCGGAGTCCCACACCGGGGAGCTGTTTTTT. This rearrangement joins TRBV6-6 to TRBJ2-2, with D unclear. With 0 bases removed from V and 3 bases from J, the gap between germline ends came to 8 bases. Germline assignment: CDR1 MNHNY and CDR2 SVGAGI (reference sequence). The CDR3 spans 15 residues.